The 17 T cell receptor beta chains below all came from one sample that was sequenced in a study of T cell responses to AZD1222 COVID-19 vaccine. The data were produced by immunoSEQ multiplex PCR, yet TCRdb's version contains in-frame clones alone and is incomplete. The table lists some 99,000 clones, approximately 86% of them singletons. The sample here was peripheral blood, taken on day 0 of MenACWY control vaccination. Receptor source: an adult in good health.

The chain joins TRBV24-1 to TRBJ1-5, with D perhaps matching TRBD1 (6 bases). From germline, CDR1 is KGHDR and CDR2 SFDVKD. V was trimmed by 6 bases and J by 3 bases, leaving 14 bases between them. The CDR3 runs 15 residues. The chain's CDR3 is CATSQTDSPNQPQHF. In DNA, the CDR3 is TGTGCCACCAGTCAAACGGACAGCCCCAATCAGCCCCAGCATTTT.

The rearrangement links TRBV6-5 to TRBJ1-5; 10 positions match TRBD1. Per germline, CDR1 MNHEY and CDR2 SVGAGI. This CDR3 comprises 16 residues. Trimming took 4 bases from V and 3 from J; bases not matched to a gene: 6. The CDR3 bases are TGTGCCAGCAGTTCCAGACAGGGGGCGGTCAATCAGCCCCAGCATTTT. This codes for CASSSRQGAVNQPQHF.

The chain is built from TRBV28 and TRBJ2-3; 10 bases map to TRBD1. The CDR3 runs to 15 residues. The V and J ends lost 4 bases and 4 bases, in that order; junction bases with no gene match: 5. Looked up from germline, CDR1 is MDHEN and CDR2 is SYDVKM. The CDR3: CASSSSGQGSDTQYF. The CDR3 DNA sequence: TGTGCCAGCAGTTCCTCGGGACAGGGGTCAGATACGCAGTATTTT.

The chain recombines TRBV30 with TRBJ1-1; a possible D gene is TRBD1 (5 bases). CDR1 and CDR2 from the germline V gene are GTSNPN and SVGIG (reference sequence). This CDR3 has 14 residues. Trimming shortened V by 0 bases and J by 6 bases, and 14 bases separated the two germline ends. The CDR3: CAWSVQTGRAEAFF. The CDR3 region has the DNA TGTGCCTGGAGTGTACAAACAGGCAGGGCTGAAGCTTTCTTT.

The rearrangement uses TRBV6-2 or TRBV6-3 and TRBJ2-1, with D possibly being TRBD2 (5 bases). Trimming cost V 5 bases and J 0 bases, with 8 bases left between them. This CDR3 contains 14 residues. Germline CDR1 is MNHEY and CDR2 is SVGEGT. In DNA, the CDR3 is TGTGCCAGCAGTCCAGCGGACTCCTACAATGAGCAGTTCTTC. Its translation: CASSPADSYNEQFF.

V is TRBV4-3 and J is TRBJ2-2; 7 nucleotides line up with TRBD2. This CDR3 region has 17 residues. CDR1 and CDR2 (germline): LGHNA, YSLEER. V lost 4 bases and J lost 2; bases outside the gene matches: 10. The chain's CDR3 is CASSPLRAGVNTGELFF. The DNA for the CDR3 is TGCGCCAGCAGCCCACTTCGGGCGGGGGTCAACACCGGGGAGCTGTTTTTT.

V gene TRBV6-6 combines with J gene TRBJ2-7, with 9 nucleotides matching TRBD1. From germline, CDR1 is MNHNY and CDR2 SVGAGI (reference sequence). The CDR3 runs to 15 residues. V lost 5 bases, J lost 1 base, and 6 bases stayed unmatched. This chain's CDR3 is CASSNKGQGSYEQYF. The CDR3 region has the DNA TGTGCCAGCAGTAACAAGGGACAGGGATCCTACGAGCAGTACTTC.

The rearrangement uses TRBV18 and TRBJ1-4, with D perhaps TRBD1 (5 bases). In germline, CDR1 is KGHSH, CDR2 LQKENI. The CDR3 extends over 16 amino acids. Trimming removed 4 bases at V and 0 bases at J, with 12 bases between. This chain's CDR3 is CASSHPTVATNEKLFF. CDR3 bases: TGTGCCAGCTCACACCCGACAGTTGCAACTAATGAAAAACTGTTTTTT.

The chain combines TRBV10-3 with TRBJ2-7; D may be TRBD1 (5 bases). CDR3 size: 13 residues. Trimming left V 6 bases short and J 5 bases short, with 14 bases between. Germline assignment: CDR1 ENHRY and CDR2 SYGVKD. The CDR3 loop is CAIRTQGFHEQYF. The DNA of the CDR3 is TGTGCCATCAGAACCCAGGGTTTCCACGAGCAGTACTTC.

By its share, this clone is medium-sized (0.01 to 0.1%). V and J are TRBV4-1 and TRBJ2-7; D gene ambiguous. Germline values: CDR1 MGHRA, CDR2 YSYEKL. Trimming pared 0 bases from V and 1 base from J, leaving 25 bases between. The CDR3 has 20 amino acids. CDR3: CASSQDPFGSLNRASYEQYF. DNA for the CDR3: TGCGCCAGCAGCCAAGATCCGTTTGGGTCTCTTAATAGGGCTTCCTACGAGCAGTACTTC.

This sequence joins TRBV5-4 and TRBJ2-5; a weak D match, TRBD2 (5 bases). The CDR3 is made up of 16 amino acids. Trimming shortened V by 2 bases and J by 1 base, and 15 bases separated the two germline ends. Germline-derived CDR1 and CDR2 are SGHNT and YYREEE (reference sequence). CDR3 region: CASSLPPRGGQETQYF. In DNA, the CDR3 is TGTGCCAGCAGCTTACCTCCACGAGGAGGCCAAGAGACCCAGTACTTC.

This chain uses TRBV25-1 with TRBJ2-2, with D perhaps given as TRBD1 or TRBD2 (6 bases each). The ends were cut back, 6 bases at V and 5 bases at J, with 19 bases in the middle. CDR1 is MGHDK and CDR2 is SYGVNS in the germline V gene. The CDR3 contains 16 residues. The CDR3 bases are TGTGCCAGCAGACCTCCAGGGGTAGGGGGGACCGGGGAGCTGTTTTTT. It codes for CASRPPGVGGTGELFF.

V is TRBV11-1 and J is TRBJ2-1; 9 bases map to TRBD2. V lost 3 bases, J lost 8 bases, and 2 bases stayed unmatched. Germline V lookup: CDR1 SGHAT, CDR2 FQDESV (reference sequence). CDR3 length equals 13 residues. CDR3 sequence reads: CASSFSGRYEQFF. As DNA, the CDR3 is TGTGCCAGCAGCTTCAGCGGGAGGTATGAGCAGTTCTTC.

J is TRBJ1-1 and V is TRBV4-1; 9 positions match TRBD1. Per the germline V gene, CDR1 is MGHRA and CDR2 is YSYEKL. The J segment lost 11 bases and the V segment lost 0 bases, leaving 10 bases of the junction unmatched. This CDR3 region has 15 residues. The CDR3 here is CASSQEGPGTGLAFF. In DNA form, the CDR3 reads TGCGCCAGCAGCCAAGAGGGTCCCGGGACAGGGCTGGCTTTCTTT.

The genes are TRBV12-3 or TRBV12-4 and TRBJ1-1, with unresolved D. The CDR3 loop spans 13 amino acids. With 3 bases removed from V and 4 bases from J, the gap between germline ends came to 9 bases. The CDR3 sequence: CASSFRLGTEAFF. The CDR3 nucleotides read TGTGCCAGCAGTTTCAGGTTGGGCACTGAAGCTTTCTTT.

The chain employs TRBV27 and TRBJ2-1; weak D call: TRBD2 (5 bases). The CDR3 covers 18 residues. Per germline, CDR1 MNHEY and CDR2 SMNVEV (reference sequence). Trimming pared 6 bases from V and 5 bases from J, leaving 26 bases between. The CDR3: CASSPLGGARVEDNEQFF. Written as DNA, the CDR3 is TGTGCCAGCAGCCCCCTAGGAGGCGCGCGGGTAGAAGACAATGAGCAGTTCTTC.

The chain carries TRBV28 and TRBJ2-7; 8 nucleotides agree with TRBD1. This CDR3 comprises 14 residues. After removal of 8 bases from V and 2 bases from J, the junction contained 8 bases not matched to a gene. Germline V gene lookup returns CDR1 MDHEN and CDR2 SYDVKM. DNA for the CDR3: TGTGCCAGCGGCTTTGACAGGGGTCCCTACGAGCAGTACTTC. Translating gives CASGFDRGPYEQYF.